This T cell receptor beta chain was identified during a study of identical twins. Regarding the study as a whole: With abundant cord blood beta clonotypes, insertions were fewer; memory repertoires showed no such pattern.

The CDR3 sequence is 15 residues long. V shed 0 bases and J shed 4 bases, with 10 bases lying between them. Germline CDR1 LGHNA, CDR2 YNFKEQ. Carrying unique molecular identifiers, the cDNA also gained a universal primer site through template switching. TCRdb re-derived calls from the 5' RACE reads in MiXCR, one entry per CDR3 protein. This table holds a few hundred thousand distinct CDR3 sequences, about 12% found once. This clonotype was picked up a small number of times. Its antigen remains unidentified. The data were also submitted as part of a second study, on yellow fever vaccine responses in identical twins.

This receptor was taken from a young woman in good health. V and J are TRBV4-2 and TRBJ1-3; D unresolved. Source material: memory (CD45RO+) T cells sorted from blood. The CDR3 is CASSQDMAWGNTIYF. CDR3 nucleotides: TGTGCCAGCAGCCAAGATATGGCCTGGGGAAACACCATATATTTT.